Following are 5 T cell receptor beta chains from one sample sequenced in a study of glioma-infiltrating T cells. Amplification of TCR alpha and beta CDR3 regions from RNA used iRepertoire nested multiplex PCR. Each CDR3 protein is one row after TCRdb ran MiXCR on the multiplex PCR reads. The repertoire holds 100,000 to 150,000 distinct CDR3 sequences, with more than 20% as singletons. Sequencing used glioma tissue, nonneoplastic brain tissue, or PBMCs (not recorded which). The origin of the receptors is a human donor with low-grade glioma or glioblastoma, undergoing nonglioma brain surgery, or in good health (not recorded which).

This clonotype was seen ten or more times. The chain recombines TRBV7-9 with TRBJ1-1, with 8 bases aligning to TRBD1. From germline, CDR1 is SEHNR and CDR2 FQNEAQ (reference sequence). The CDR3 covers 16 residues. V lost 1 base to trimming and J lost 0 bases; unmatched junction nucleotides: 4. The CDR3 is CASSLGGQGLNTEAFF. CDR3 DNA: TGTGCCAGCAGCTTAGGTGGACAGGGCTTGAACACTGAAGCTTTCTTT.

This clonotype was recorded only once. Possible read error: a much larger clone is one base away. In DNA form, the CDR3 reads TGCGCCAGCAGCCAAGATCTAGTGGGTTCCATACATTTT. This sequence encodes CASSQDLVGSIHF. The genes are TRBV4-1 and TRBJ1-3; no definite D call. In germline, CDR1 is MGHRA, CDR2 YSYEKL. There are 13 residues in the CDR3.

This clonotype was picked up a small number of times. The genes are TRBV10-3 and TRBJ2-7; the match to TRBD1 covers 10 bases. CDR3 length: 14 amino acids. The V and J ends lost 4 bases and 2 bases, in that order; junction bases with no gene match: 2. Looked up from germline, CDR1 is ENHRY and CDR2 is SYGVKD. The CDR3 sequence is CAISGGQGAYEQYF. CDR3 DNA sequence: TGTGCCATCAGTGGTGGACAGGGGGCCTACGAGCAGTACTTC.

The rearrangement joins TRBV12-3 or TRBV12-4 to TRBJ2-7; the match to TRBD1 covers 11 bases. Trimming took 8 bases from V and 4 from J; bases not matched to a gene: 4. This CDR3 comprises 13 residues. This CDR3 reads CASGGTGGYEQYF. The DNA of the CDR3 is TGTGCCAGCGGGGGGACAGGGGGGTACGAGCAGTACTTC.

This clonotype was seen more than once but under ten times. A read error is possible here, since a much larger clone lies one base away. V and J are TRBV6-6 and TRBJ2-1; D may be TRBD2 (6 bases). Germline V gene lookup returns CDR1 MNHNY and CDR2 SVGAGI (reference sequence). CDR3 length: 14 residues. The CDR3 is CANSYDGGSNEQFF. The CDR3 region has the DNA TGTGCCAACAGTTACGATGGAGGGTCCAATGAGCAGTTCTTC.